Here is one TCR beta chain with its context. Its target is not known. Use of 60 Vbeta and 13 Jbeta primers characterized the PCR. Sequenced by immunoSEQ multiplex PCR; TCRdb stores in-frame clones only, minus some. Counted here are about 110,000 clones, roughly 80% occurring once; the ten biggest clones make up 7.7%. This record belongs to a study of cytomegalovirus exposure and HLA in healthy donors. Overall study context: There were more than 350 genotyped donors. Of these, 81% fell in the genetic ancestry cluster associated with self-reported Caucasian donors.

Study observations and caveats: In an earlier analysis, about 87% or about 30%: the productive usage of most TCR beta V segments.

The CDR3 loop spans 13 amino acids. Deletions cut 3 bases from V and 2 bases from J, with 5 bases between. The germline V gene has CDR1 KGHSH and CDR2 LQKENI. The receptor was derived from a woman aged 45-65 years in good health and CMV-seropositive. The chain is built from TRBV18 and TRBJ1-3; unclear D gene. The material sequenced was PBMCs. This chain's CDR3 is CASSPGAGNTIYF. CDR3 coding DNA: TGTGCCAGCTCACCCGGGGCTGGAAACACCATATATTTT.